This T cell receptor beta chain was sequenced for a study of T cells in Graves' hyperthyroidism and ophthalmopathy. General study results and limits: Most thyroid clonotypes that were expanded above 0.001 also turned up in blood.

This clonotype was recorded many times. Its antigen is not known. TCR beta CDR3 region amplification was performed from RNA transcripts. In the first-round RT-PCR of the TCR CDR3, the HTBI primer set was used. One entry per CDR3 protein, called by TCRdb with MiXCR from the multiplex PCR reads. The table lists around 350,000 distinct CDR3 sequences, about 16% of them singletons, with roughly a fifth in the top ten. Enrolled ophthalmopathy patients presented with a Clinical Activity Score of at least 3, a NOSPECS grade of at least 4, and disease duration under 3 months. CDR3 size: 12 residues. Germline CDR1 is SQVTM and CDR2 is ANQGSEA. The ends were cut back, 6 bases at V and 2 bases at J, with 11 bases in the middle.

The receptor's source is an older woman with Graves' ophthalmopathy. V is TRBV29-1 and J is TRBJ2-7; unclear D gene. The sequenced material came from blood. The CDR3 reads CSVAQGTYEQYF. As DNA, the CDR3 is TGCAGCGTAGCACAAGGGACCTACGAGCAGTACTTC.